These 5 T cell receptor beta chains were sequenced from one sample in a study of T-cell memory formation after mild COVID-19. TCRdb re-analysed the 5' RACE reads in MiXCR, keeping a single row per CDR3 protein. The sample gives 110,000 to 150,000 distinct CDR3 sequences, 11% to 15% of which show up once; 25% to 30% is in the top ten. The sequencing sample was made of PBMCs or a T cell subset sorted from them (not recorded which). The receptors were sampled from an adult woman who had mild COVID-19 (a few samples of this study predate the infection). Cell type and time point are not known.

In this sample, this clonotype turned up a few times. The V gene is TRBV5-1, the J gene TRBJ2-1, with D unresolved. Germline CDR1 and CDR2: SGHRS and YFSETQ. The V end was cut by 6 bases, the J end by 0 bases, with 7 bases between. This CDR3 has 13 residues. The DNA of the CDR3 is TGCGCCAGCATGGGTAGCTCCTACAATGAGCAGTTCTTC. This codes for CASMGSSYNEQFF.

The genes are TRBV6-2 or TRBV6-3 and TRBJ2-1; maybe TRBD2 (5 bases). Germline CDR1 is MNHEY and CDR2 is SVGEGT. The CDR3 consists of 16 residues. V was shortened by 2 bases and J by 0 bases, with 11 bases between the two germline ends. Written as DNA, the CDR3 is TGTGCCAGCAGTTACGTTGTAGCGAGCTCCTACAATGAGCAGTTCTTC. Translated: CASSYVVASSYNEQFF.

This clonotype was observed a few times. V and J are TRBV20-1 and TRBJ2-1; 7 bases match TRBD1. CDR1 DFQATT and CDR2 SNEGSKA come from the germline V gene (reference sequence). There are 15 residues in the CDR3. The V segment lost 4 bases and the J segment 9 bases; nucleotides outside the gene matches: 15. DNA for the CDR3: TGCAGTGCTAAAGGCAAGACAGGGTTCCAGCTTGAGCAGTTCTTC. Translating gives CSAKGKTGFQLEQFF.

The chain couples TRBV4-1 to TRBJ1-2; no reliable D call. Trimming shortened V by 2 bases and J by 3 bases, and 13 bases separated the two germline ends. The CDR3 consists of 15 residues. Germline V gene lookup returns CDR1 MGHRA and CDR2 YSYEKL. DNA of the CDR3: TGCGCCAGCAGCCAATCCCCGGGAAGGGACTATGGCTACACCTTC. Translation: CASSQSPGRDYGYTF.

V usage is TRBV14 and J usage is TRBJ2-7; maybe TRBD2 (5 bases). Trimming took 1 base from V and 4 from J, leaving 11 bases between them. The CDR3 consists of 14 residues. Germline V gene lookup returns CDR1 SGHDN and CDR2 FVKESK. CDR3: CASSQGIGGYEQYF. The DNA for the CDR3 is TGTGCCAGCAGCCAAGGAATCGGAGGTTACGAGCAGTACTTC.